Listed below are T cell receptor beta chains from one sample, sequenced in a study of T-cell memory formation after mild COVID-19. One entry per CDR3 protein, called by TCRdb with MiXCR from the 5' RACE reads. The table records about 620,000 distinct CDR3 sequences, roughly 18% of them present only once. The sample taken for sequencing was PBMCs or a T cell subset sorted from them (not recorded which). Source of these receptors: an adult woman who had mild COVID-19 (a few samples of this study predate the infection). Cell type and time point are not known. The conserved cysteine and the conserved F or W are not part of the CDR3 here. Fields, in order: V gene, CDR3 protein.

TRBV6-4,ASSDSGGSSYEQY
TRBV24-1,ATSDTSQETQY
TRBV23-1,ASSPPPLPSSYNEQF
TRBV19,ASSVTLETATYGYT
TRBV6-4,ASSDSLGTGELF
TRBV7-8,ASSPLDRPQH
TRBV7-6,ASSPAGTEAF
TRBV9,ASSALTRGPVGELF
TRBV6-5,ASSLWTGSGEQY
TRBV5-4,ASSLAISVHEQF
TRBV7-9,ASSPPGVPIQY
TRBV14,ASSRSLGGAYEQY
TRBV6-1,ASSAAMGNNSPLH
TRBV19,ASSITGINEQF
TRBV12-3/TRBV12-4,ASSGAAGFQETQY
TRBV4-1,ASSQEEGYQPQH
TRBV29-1,SVRQVLLNEQF
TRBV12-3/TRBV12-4,ASSGTGLGTEAF
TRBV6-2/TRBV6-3,ASSYGQASSYEQY
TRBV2,ASSDPSAGVDSYEQY
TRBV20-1,SARAGTDGGYT
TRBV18,ASSPSGGGANVLT
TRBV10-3,AISPVQIYNEQF
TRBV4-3,ASSQVAGLVYTTYSEIGELF
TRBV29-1,SVEIRQYQETQY
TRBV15,ATSRGLFEETQY
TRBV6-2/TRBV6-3,ASNYGLAGSQGQF
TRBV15,ATSRVGAYEQF
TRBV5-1,ASSLNLISASYNEQF
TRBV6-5,ASSPPKRDGGYT
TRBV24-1,ATSDRSGRLDEQY
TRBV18,ASSPGGRTTDTQY
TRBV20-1,SATKDGGTQY
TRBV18,ASSPQDSGNTIY
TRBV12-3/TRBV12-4,ASSFSNQPQH
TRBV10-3,AIGPAGDLNEQF
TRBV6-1,ASTVEAGGYEQY
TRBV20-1,SATRQGNQPQH
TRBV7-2,ASTLDPGGTDTQY
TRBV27,ASSSTGLAGLPNNEQF
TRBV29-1,SVALSANTGELF
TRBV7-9,ASSLQAGATDTQY
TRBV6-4,ASSDLSQGAGRSNQPQH